This T cell receptor beta chain appears in the sequencing data of a study of blood T cells in healthy people across ages. Isolated PBMCs totaled at least 7 million in each sample. This clonotype showed up many times. The second PCR ran roughly 7 to 12 cycles with a sample-barcoded 5' primer and J-beta primers. TCRdb processed the 5' RACE reads anew with MiXCR; each CDR3 protein has one entry. Here the sample spans roughly 500,000 distinct CDR3 sequences, approximately 27% being singletons. This TCR was sampled from a woman in her seventies in good health. The specimen was blood.

The CDR3 region has the DNA TGTGCCAGCAGCCCCAGGGGGGGGACTGAAGCTTTCTTT. Translation: CASSPRGGTEAFF. This sequence joins TRBV7-3 and TRBJ1-1; TRBD1 matches at 7 bases. CDR3 size: 13 residues. Germline V gene sequence: CDR1 SGHTA, CDR2 FQGTGA. V dropped 5 bases and J dropped 5; count of bases not matched to a gene: 5.